The 27 T cell receptor beta chains reported below all come from one sample, sequenced in a study of T cells expressing NK-cell markers (dated by TCRdb to 2019 to 2021). Library creation used 5' RACE. The sequencer was an Illumina HiSeq 2000. After the reads were reprocessed by TCRdb, one entry was made per CDR3 protein sequence, with no DNA. This sample's clone table shows 20,000 to 25,000 distinct CDR3 sequences. Clones ranked in the top ten supply roughly 58% of the sample. The sequenced sample was blood T cells: a sorted CD56 or NKG2C T cell subset, CD4+ or CD8+ T cells, or bulk PBMC T cells (not recorded which). Source of these receptors: a man between 18 and 69 years old in good health.

V usage is TRBV28 and J usage is TRBJ1-4; the TRBD1 assignment by TCRdb is unverifiable without DNA. Germline values: CDR1 MDHEN, CDR2 SYDVKM. CDR3 length equals 16 residues. This CDR3 reads CASSSNSGGLDEKLFF.

This chain uses TRBV4-2 with TRBJ2-7. The CDR3 has 14 amino acids. Germline-derived CDR1 and CDR2 are LGHNA and YNFKEQ. CDR3 loop: CASSQAGADDEQYF.

The chain is built from TRBV7-7 and TRBJ2-5; TCRdb's D gene call, TRBD1, goes unchecked for lack of DNA. The CDR3 runs 16 residues. Germline CDR1 SSHAT, CDR2 FNYEAQ (reference sequence). CDR3 residues: CASSLGWTGTGETQYF.

This sequence joins TRBV20-1 and TRBJ2-2. Germline lookup yields CDR1 DFQATT and CDR2 SNEGSKA (reference sequence). The CDR3 is made up of 14 amino acids. The CDR3: CSARGRMNTGELFF.

The chain links TRBV2 to TRBJ2-1. This CDR3 has 12 amino acids. Germline values: CDR1 SNHLY, CDR2 FYNNEI. The CDR3: CASSEAQGEQFF.

The gene calls are TRBV9 and TRBJ2-3; the D gene TCRdb calls, TRBD2, cannot be checked with no DNA. Germline V lookup: CDR1 SGDLS, CDR2 YYNGEE. This CDR3 has 14 amino acids. CDR3 loop: CASAFSGTTDTQYF.

This chain connects TRBV7-3 to TRBJ2-7; TCRdb's D call of TRBD1 is untestable without DNA. Germline-derived CDR1 and CDR2 are SGHTA and FQGTGA. The CDR3 is 13 amino acids. The CDR3 here is CASSLTGGTEQYF.

The V and J genes are TRBV12-3 or TRBV12-4 and TRBJ1-2; TCRdb gives TRBD1 as the D gene, but with no DNA this cannot be confirmed. This CDR3 comprises 15 residues. The CDR3 sequence is CASGLGTGGDYGYTF.

The chain carries TRBV29-1 and TRBJ2-3; lacking DNA, the TRBD2 call made by TCRdb goes unchecked. Germline CDR1 SQVTM, CDR2 ANQGSEA. The CDR3 loop spans 15 amino acids. CDR3 protein: CSVEGLAGAIDTQYF.

The chain links TRBV7-9 to TRBJ1-2. There are 12 residues in the CDR3. In germline, CDR1 is SEHNR, CDR2 FQNEAQ (reference sequence). This CDR3 is CASSGGEYGYTF.

The J gene is TRBJ1-2, the V gene TRBV14; the TCRdb call, TRBD1, lacks DNA for checking. This CDR3 is 13 amino acids long. CDR1 is SGHDN, CDR2 FVKESK, per germline. The CDR3 sequence is CASRPRGARGYTF.

This chain's CDR3 is CASSELAGEGYEQYF. V and J are TRBV18 and TRBJ2-7; checking the TCRdb D call of TRBD2 is not possible without DNA. The CDR3 has 15 residues. Germline V gives CDR1 KGHSH, CDR2 LQKENI.

The gene calls are TRBV28 and TRBJ2-1; TCRdb picks TRBD1, but there is no DNA to check that call. This CDR3 region has 17 residues. CDR1 and CDR2 from the germline V gene are MDHEN and SYDVKM. CDR3 sequence: CASSFNGGTGFDNEQFF.

Here the CDR3 reads CASSLEGTPYNEQFF. This chain joins TRBV5-5 and TRBJ2-1; the TRBD1 assignment by TCRdb is unverifiable without DNA. Germline CDR1 and CDR2: SGHKS and YYEKEE (reference sequence). This CDR3 spans 15 amino acids.

The chain couples TRBV11-2 to TRBJ2-1; TCRdb's D gene call, TRBD2, goes unchecked for lack of DNA. There are 19 residues in the CDR3. In germline, CDR1 is SGHAT, CDR2 FQNNGV. The CDR3 reads CASSIILASKSPPVYEQFF.

The rearrangement joins TRBV30 to TRBJ2-6. Germline V gives CDR1 GTSNPN, CDR2 SVGIG (reference sequence). The CDR3 loop spans 15 amino acids. The CDR3 here is CAWSVDVGGANVLTF.

The rearrangement joins TRBV6-2 or TRBV6-3 to TRBJ2-5; TCRdb reports TRBD1, a call that lacks DNA to check it against. Per the germline V gene, CDR1 is MNHEY and CDR2 is SVGEGT. The CDR3 covers 13 residues. The CDR3 loop is CASSYTQGPDQYF.

The V gene is TRBV7-2, the J gene TRBJ2-1; TCRdb indicates TRBD2, and absent DNA this call remains unverified. Germline V gene data show CDR1 as SGHTA and CDR2 as FQGNSA. The CDR3 runs to 15 residues. The CDR3 protein is CASSLTGGPYNEQFF.

The V gene is TRBV5-5, the J gene TRBJ2-7; the TCRdb D gene call, TRBD2, has no DNA to confirm it. This CDR3 contains 13 residues. CDR1 is SGHKS, CDR2 YYEKEE, per germline (reference sequence). CDR3 protein: CASSLGQGGEQYF.

The rearrangement joins TRBV11-2 to TRBJ2-5; TCRdb names TRBD1, which stays unverified in the absence of DNA. CDR3 length: 18 amino acids. CDR1 is SGHAT and CDR2 is FQNNGV in the germline V gene. The CDR3 sequence: CASSLGQTLMGGRETQYF.

The gene calls are TRBV7-8 and TRBJ2-5; TCRdb outputs TRBD1, but without DNA this stays unchecked. The CDR3 is made up of 16 amino acids. CDR1 and CDR2 (germline): SGHVS, FQNEAQ. CDR3 residues: CASSLNPGGGRETQYF.

The chain recombines TRBV20-1 with TRBJ1-1. CDR3 length: 12 amino acids. In germline, CDR1 is DFQATT, CDR2 SNEGSKA (reference sequence). The CDR3 here is CSAREGSTEAFF.

The chain has TRBV12-3 or TRBV12-4 and TRBJ2-5; the D call of TRBD2 rests on TCRdb alone, since no DNA is present to check it. The CDR3 spans 13 residues. This chain's CDR3 is CASRGPGWETQYF.

This clonotype is classed as medium-sized by frequency. The chain employs TRBV29-1 and TRBJ2-1; TCRdb designates TRBD2, a call that cannot be tested without DNA. The CDR3 has 16 residues. The V gene's germline CDR1 is SQVTM and CDR2 ANQGSEA. The CDR3 is CSVEQAGVGTYNEQFF.

The rearrangement joins TRBV11-2 to TRBJ2-7; absent DNA, TCRdb's TRBD2 call cannot be checked. This CDR3 contains 18 residues. Germline CDR1 SGHAT, CDR2 FQNNGV. CDR3 residues: CASSLGEDLGGTTYEQYF. Full variable domain (rest looked up from reference TRBV11-2 and TRBJ2-7): EAGVAQSPRYKIIEKRQSVAFWCNPISGHATLYWYQQILGQGPKLLIQFQNNGVVDDSQLPKDRFSAERLKGVDSTLKIQPAKLEDSAVYLCASSLGEDLGGTTYEQYFGPGTRLTVT.

The gene calls are TRBV4-3 and TRBJ2-7; checking the TCRdb D call of TRBD2 is not possible without DNA. Germline values: CDR1 LGHNA, CDR2 YSLEER. This CDR3 is 17 amino acids long. The CDR3 spells CASSQELAGAPTYEQYF.

The chain recombines TRBV15 with TRBJ1-2; the D call of TRBD1 rests on TCRdb alone, since no DNA is present to check it. Germline V CDR1 and CDR2: LNHNV, YYDKDF (reference sequence). The length of the CDR3 is 14 residues. The CDR3 sequence: CATSRGGDRYGYTF.